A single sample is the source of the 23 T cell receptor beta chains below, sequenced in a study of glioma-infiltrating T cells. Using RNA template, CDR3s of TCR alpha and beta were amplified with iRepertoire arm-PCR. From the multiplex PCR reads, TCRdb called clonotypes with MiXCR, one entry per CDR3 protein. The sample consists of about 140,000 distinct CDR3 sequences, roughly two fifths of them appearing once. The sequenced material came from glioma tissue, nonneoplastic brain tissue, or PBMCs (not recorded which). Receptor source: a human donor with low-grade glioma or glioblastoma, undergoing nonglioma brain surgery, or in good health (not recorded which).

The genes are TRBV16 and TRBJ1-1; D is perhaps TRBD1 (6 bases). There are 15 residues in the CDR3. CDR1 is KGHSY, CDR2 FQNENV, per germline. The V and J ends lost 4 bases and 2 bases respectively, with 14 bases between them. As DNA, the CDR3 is TGTGCCAGCAGCCTCCACCAACAGGGAAACACTGAAGCTTTCTTT. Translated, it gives CASSLHQQGNTEAFF.

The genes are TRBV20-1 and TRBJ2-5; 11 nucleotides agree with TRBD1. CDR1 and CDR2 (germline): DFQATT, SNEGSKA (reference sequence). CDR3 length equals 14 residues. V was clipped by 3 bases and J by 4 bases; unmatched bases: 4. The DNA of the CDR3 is TGCAGTGCTAGTCGGGACAGGGGGGGAGAGACCCAGTACTTC. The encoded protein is CSASRDRGGETQYF.

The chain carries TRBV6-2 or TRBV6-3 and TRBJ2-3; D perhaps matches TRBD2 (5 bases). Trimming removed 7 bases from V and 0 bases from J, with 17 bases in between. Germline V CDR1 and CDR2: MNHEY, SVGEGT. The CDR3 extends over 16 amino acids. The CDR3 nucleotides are TGTGCCAGCACCCCGGACTTAACCGCTAGCACAGATACGCAGTATTTT. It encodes CASTPDLTASTDTQYF.

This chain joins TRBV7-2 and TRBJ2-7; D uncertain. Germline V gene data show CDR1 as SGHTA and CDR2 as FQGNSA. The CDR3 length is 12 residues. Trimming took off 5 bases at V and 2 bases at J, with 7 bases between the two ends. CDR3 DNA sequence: TGTGCCAGCAGCGTCTCTACCTACGAGCAGTACTTC. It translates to CASSVSTYEQYF.

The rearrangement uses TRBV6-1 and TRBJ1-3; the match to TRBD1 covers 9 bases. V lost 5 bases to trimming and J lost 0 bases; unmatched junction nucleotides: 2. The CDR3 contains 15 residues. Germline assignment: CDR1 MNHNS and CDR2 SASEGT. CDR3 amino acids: CASSPTGGSGNTIYF. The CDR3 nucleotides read TGTGCCAGCAGTCCGACAGGGGGCTCTGGAAACACCATATATTTT.

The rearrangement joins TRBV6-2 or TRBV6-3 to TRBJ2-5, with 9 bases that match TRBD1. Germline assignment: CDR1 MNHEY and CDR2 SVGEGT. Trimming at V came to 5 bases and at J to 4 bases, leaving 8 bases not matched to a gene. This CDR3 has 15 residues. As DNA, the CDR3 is TGTGCCAGCAGTAGCCCGGGACAGGGAAGAGAGACCCAGTACTTC. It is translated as CASSSPGQGRETQYF.

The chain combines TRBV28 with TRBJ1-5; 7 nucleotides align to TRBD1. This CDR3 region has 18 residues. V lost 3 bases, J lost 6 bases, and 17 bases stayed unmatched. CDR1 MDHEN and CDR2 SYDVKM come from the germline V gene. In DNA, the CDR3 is TGTGCCAGCAGTTTTGTGGGCGGCGAGGGGGCGTCAGGTCAGCCCCAGCATTTT. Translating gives CASSFVGGEGASGQPQHF.

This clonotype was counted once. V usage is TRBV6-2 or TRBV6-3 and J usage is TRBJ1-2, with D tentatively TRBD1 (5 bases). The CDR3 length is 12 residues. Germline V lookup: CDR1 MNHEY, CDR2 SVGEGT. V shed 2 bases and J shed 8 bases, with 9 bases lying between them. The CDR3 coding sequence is TGTGCCAGCAGTTACAGGGGAATCGGCTACACCTTC. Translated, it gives CASSYRGIGYTF.

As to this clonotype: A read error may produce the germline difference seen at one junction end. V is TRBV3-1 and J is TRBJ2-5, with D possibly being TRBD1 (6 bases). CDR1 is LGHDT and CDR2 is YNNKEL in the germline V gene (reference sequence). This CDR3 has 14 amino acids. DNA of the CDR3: TGTGCCAGAAGCCAAGTCGGACAGCAAGAGACCCAGTACTTC. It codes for CARSQVGQQETQYF.

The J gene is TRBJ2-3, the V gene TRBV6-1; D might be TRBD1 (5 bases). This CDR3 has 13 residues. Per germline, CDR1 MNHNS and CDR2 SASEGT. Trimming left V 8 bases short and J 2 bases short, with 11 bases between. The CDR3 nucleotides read TGTGCCAGCTGTAGGGGAATCACAGATACGCAGTATTTT. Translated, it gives CASCRGITDTQYF.

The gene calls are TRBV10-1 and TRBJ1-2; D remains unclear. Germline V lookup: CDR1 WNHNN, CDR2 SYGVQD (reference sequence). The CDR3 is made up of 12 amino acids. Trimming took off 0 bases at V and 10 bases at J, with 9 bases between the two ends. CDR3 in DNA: TGCGCCAGCAGTGAGTCCGGCGGATTCTACACCTTC. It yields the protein CASSESGGFYTF.

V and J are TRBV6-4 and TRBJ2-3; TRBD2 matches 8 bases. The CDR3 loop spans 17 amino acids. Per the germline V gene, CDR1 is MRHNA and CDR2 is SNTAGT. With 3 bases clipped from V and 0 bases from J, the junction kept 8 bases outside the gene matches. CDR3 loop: CASSENRSGESTDTQYF. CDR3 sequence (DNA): TGTGCCAGCAGTGAAAATCGTAGCGGGGAAAGCACAGATACGCAGTATTTT.

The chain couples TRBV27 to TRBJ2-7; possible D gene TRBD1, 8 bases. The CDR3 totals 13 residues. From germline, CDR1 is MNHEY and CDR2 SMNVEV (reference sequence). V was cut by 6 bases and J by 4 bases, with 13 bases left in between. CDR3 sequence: CASRQGGRYEQYF. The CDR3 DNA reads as TGTGCCAGCAGACAGGGGGGGCGTTACGAGCAGTACTTC.

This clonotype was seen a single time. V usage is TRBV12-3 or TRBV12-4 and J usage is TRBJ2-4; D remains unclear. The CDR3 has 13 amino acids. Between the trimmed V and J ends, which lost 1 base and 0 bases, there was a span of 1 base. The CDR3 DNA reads TGTGCCAGCAGTTTAGAAGCCAAAAACATTCAGTACTTC. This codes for CASSLEAKNIQYF.

CDR3 sequence: CATSDYYSGTGEGYTF. DNA for the CDR3: TGTGCCACCAGTGATTATTATTCCGGGACAGGCGAGGGATACACCTTC. The V call is TRBV24-1, the J call TRBJ1-2; 8 nucleotides agree with TRBD1. The V gene's germline CDR1 is KGHDR and CDR2 SFDVKD. This CDR3 is built from 16 residues. With V trimmed by 2 bases and J by 11 bases, 15 bases remained unmatched.

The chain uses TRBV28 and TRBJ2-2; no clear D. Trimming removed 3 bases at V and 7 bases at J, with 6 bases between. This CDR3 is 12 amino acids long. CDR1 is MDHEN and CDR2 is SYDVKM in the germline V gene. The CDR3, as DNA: TGTGCCAGCAGTTTGGGATACGGGGAGCTGTTTTTT. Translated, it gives CASSLGYGELFF.

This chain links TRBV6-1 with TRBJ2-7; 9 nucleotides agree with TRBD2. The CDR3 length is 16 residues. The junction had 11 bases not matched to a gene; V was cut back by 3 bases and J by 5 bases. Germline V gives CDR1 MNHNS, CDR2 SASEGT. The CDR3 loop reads CASSEYGAGGKHEQYF. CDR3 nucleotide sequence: TGTGCCAGCAGTGAGTATGGAGCGGGGGGCAAACACGAGCAGTACTTC.

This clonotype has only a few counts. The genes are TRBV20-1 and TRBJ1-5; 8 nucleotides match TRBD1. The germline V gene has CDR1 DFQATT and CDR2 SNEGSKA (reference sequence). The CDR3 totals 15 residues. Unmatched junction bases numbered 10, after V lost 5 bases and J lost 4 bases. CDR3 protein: CSARRPRDRNQPQHF. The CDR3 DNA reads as TGCAGTGCTCGAAGACCCCGGGACAGGAATCAGCCCCAGCATTTT.

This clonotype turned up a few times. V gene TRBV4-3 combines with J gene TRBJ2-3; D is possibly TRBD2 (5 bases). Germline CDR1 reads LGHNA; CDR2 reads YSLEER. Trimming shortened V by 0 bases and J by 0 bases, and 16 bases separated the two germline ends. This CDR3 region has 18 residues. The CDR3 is CASSQDAPGLTSTDTQYF. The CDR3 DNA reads TGCGCCAGCAGCCAAGATGCCCCTGGACTTACTAGCACAGATACGCAGTATTTT.

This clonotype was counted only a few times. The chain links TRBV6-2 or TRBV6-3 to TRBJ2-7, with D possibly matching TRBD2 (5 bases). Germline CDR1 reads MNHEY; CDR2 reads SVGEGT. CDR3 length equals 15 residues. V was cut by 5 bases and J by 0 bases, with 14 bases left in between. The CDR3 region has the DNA TGTGCCAGCAGTCGTCTTAGCGCAGGCTCCTACGAGCAGTACTTC. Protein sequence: CASSRLSAGSYEQYF.

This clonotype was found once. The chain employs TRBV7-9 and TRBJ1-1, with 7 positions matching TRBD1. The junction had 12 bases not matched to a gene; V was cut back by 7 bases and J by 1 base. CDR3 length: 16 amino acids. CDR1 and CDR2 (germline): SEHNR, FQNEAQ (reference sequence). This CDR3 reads CASTLAGGVRNTEAFF. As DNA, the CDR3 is TGTGCCAGCACCCTCGCAGGGGGGGTTAGGAACACTGAAGCTTTCTTT.

The CDR3 region is CASSLGSITDTQYF. The CDR3 DNA reads TGTGCCAGCAGTTTGGGGTCTATCACAGATACGCAGTATTTT. The chain uses TRBV27 and TRBJ2-3, with D uncertain. Germline V gene sequence: CDR1 MNHEY, CDR2 SMNVEV (reference sequence). The CDR3 consists of 14 residues. The ends were cut back, 3 bases at V and 2 bases at J, with 9 bases in the middle.

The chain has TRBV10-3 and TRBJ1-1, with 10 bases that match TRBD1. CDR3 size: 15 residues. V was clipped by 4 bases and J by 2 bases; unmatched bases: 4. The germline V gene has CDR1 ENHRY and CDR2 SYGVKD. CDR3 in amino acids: CAISGGQGSNTEAFF. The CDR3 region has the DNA TGTGCCATCAGTGGGGGACAGGGGAGTAACACTGAAGCTTTCTTT.